This T cell receptor beta chain was identified in a study of Graves' ophthalmopathy and Graves' hyperthyroidism. After removal of 5 bases from V and 5 bases from J, the junction contained 12 bases not matched to a gene. Germline V lookup: CDR1 GTSNPN, CDR2 SVGIG (reference sequence). The CDR3 is 15 amino acids. RNA transcripts were the template, and TCR beta CDR3 regions were amplified from them. Second-round multiplex PCR came after a first-round RT-PCR that employed HTBI primers. TCRdb passed the multiplex PCR reads through MiXCR, listing each CDR3 protein once. The profile shows about 620,000 distinct CDR3 sequences, approximately 21% of them singletons. This clonotype was recorded many times.

V usage is TRBV30 and J usage is TRBJ2-7; 10 bases map to TRBD2. Source material: peripheral blood. The source of this sequence is a woman aged 18-29 years with stable Graves' hyperthyroidism. Some clones in this sample may be carry-over from other donors' samples. The CDR3 region has the DNA TGTGCCTGGGCCACTAGCGGGGCGCGGGGAGACGAGCAGTACTTC. It specifies CAWATSGARGDEQYF.